The sequence of this T cell receptor (beta chain) was determined in a study of shared clonotypes between healthy human individuals. Study-wide results and limits: Clonotypes not shared had lower generation probabilities than those common to all four donors. Clonotype sharing across several donors was observed for roughly 5% of naive CD4 clonotypes.

A word on this clone: Its antigen is unknown.

Germline lookup yields CDR1 SGHNT and CDR2 YYREEE (reference sequence). The CDR3 sequence is 12 residues long. The germline V and J ends were trimmed by 1 base and 6 bases, with 8 bases remaining between them. CD45RO-negative CD8 cells positively selected for CCR7 made up the naive population, which excluded terminally differentiated effector memory CD45RA+ cells. At a deep level, the assay was run. Authors' data handling: Filtering differed for immunoSEQ, which gave only junction sequences without quality scores. The data were produced by immunoSEQ multiplex PCR, yet TCRdb's version contains in-frame clones alone and is incomplete. That table is the source of V, J and clone size, and D and trimming were worked out from the DNA. Seen here are more than 2 million clones, around 96% observed once, and the top ten hold 1.1%.

The rearrangement uses TRBV5-4 and TRBJ2-7; the D gene is possibly TRBD2 (6 bases). The origin of this receptor is a young man in good health. Specimen: naive CD8+ T cells sorted from blood. The CDR3 region is CASSLTSSEQYF. In DNA, the CDR3 is TGTGCCAGCAGCTTGACTAGCAGCGAGCAGTACTTC.